This TCR beta chain was profiled in a study of identical twins. Study-wide results and caveats: Sharing of beta out-of-frame sequences by twins showed a weaker excess. Researchers caution that invariant MAIT and iNKT cells could partly confound zero-insertion analyses. There were fewer insertions in abundant cord blood beta clonotypes, but memory repertoires showed no such pattern.

The CDR3 loop spans 15 amino acids. Germline V gene data show CDR1 as SEHNR and CDR2 as FQNEAQ (reference sequence). V dropped 7 bases and J dropped 1 base, with 16 bases sitting between them. cDNA molecules carried unique molecular identifiers, and template switching added a universal primer site. TCRdb analysed the 5' RACE reads with MiXCR anew, one entry per CDR3 protein. This sample has around 250,000 distinct CDR3 sequences; approximately 8.3% occur once, and the top ten carry less than 4%. As to this clonotype: The target antigen is unknown.

These same data were also listed under a study on yellow fever vaccine responses in identical twins.

The chain has TRBV7-9 and TRBJ1-1; D perhaps matches TRBD1 (6 bases). Sequencing was carried out using CD8+ T cells sorted from blood. The TCR sequence derives from a young woman in good health. The CDR3 DNA reads as TGTGCCAGCACCCTAGATGGGGGGCAGAACACTGAAGCTTTCTTT. Protein sequence: CASTLDGGQNTEAFF.